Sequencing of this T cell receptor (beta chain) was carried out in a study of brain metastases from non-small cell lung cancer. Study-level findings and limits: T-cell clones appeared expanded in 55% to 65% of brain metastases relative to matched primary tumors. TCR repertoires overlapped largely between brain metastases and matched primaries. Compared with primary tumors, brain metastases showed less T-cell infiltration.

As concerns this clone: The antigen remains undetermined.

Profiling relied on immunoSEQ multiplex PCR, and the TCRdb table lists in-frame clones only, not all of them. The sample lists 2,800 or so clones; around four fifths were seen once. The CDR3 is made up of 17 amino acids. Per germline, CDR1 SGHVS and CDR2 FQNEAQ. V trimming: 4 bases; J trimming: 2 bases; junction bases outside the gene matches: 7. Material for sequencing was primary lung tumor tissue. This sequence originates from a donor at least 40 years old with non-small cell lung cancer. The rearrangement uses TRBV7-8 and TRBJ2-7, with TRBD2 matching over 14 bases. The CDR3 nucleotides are TGTGCCAGCAGCTCTATCTTGGGACTAGCGGGGGCCTACGAGCAGTACTTC. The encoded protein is CASSSILGLAGAYEQYF. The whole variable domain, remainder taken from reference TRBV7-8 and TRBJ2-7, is GAGVSQSPRYKVAKRGQDVALRCDPISGHVSLFWYQQALGQGPEFLTYFQNEAQLDKSGLPSDRFFAERPEGSVSTLKIQRTQQEDSAVYLCASSSILGLAGAYEQYFGPGTRLTVT.